The clone carrying this T cell receptor (beta chain) has a single count. These data are taken from a study of blood T cell repertoires in COVID-19. The overall study: Material from acute and convalescent COVID-19 was sourced from the United States, Italy and Spain. PBMCs, B-cell-depleted T cells, or T cells provided the cDNA or gDNA that made up the material.

Per the study methods: Counts of nucleated cells, estimated from reference gene primer amplification, were obtained. TCRdb keeps only in-frame clones here, not all; method: immunoSEQ multiplex PCR. V and J calls and clone size are given by that table; D and trimming were obtained from the DNA. The profile covers approximately 83,000 clones, with about 76% appearing a single time and about 10% taken by the ten largest. V lost 4 bases, J lost 0 bases, and 2 bases stayed unmatched. Germline V gene data show CDR1 as LGHDT and CDR2 as YNNKEL (reference sequence). The CDR3 runs to 16 residues. The source of this sequence is a woman older than 75 with acute or convalescent COVID-19. The chain recombines TRBV3-1 (or the pseudogene TRBV3-2) with TRBJ2-3, with 12 bases fitting TRBD2. Sequenced sample: peripheral blood. Written as DNA, the CDR3 is TGTGCCAGCAGCCTGGGGACTAGCGGGAGCACAGATACGCAGTATTTT. Translating gives CASSLGTSGSTDTQYF.